This TCR beta chain derives from a study of neurological immune-mediated disorders. On the study more broadly: Disease course was recorded as relapsing-remitting for roughly 30 and secondary progressive for about 9% of the roughly 34 multiple sclerosis patients. Study results and limitations: Multiple sclerosis, the disease with the least TCR clonal expansion, fell below healthy controls, whereas HTLV-1-associated myelopathy showed the most. None of the CDR3 amino acid sequences of expanded clones were shared across subjects, and this suggested private repertoires in all groups.

The CDR3 is 14 residues long. Unmatched junction bases numbered 5, after V lost 4 bases and J lost 5 bases. Germline loops: CDR1 DFQATT, CDR2 SNEGSKA (reference sequence). This clonotype appeared many times. Its antigen remains unknown. One entry per CDR3 protein results from TCRdb running MiXCR on the 5' RACE reads. The sample lists more than 35,000 distinct CDR3 sequences; approximately 3% were seen once. The sequenced material came from PBMCs. This TCR was recovered from a woman between 45 and 60 years old with multiple sclerosis. V gene TRBV20-1 combines with J gene TRBJ1-6, with 7 bases lining up with TRBD1. CDR3 in DNA: TGCAGTGCTACCAGGGGGGGAGATAATTCACCCCTCCACTTT. Translated, it gives CSATRGGDNSPLHF.